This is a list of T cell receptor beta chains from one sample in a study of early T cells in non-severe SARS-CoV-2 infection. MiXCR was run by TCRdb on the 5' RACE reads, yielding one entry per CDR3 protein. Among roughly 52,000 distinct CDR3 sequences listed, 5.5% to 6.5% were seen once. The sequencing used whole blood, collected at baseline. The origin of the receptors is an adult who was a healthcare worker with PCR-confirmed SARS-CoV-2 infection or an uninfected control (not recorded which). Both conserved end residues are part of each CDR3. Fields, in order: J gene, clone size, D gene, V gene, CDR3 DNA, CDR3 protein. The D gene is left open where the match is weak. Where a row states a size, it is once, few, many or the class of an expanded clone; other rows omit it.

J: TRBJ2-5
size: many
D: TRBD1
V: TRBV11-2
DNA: TGTGCCAGCAGCTCGGACAGGGGCCCAGAGACCCAGTACTTC
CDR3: CASSSDRGPETQYF

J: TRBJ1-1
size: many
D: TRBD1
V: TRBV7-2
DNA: TGTGCCAGCAGCTCACAGGGGGCCAACACTGAAGCTTTCTTT
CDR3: CASSSQGANTEAFF

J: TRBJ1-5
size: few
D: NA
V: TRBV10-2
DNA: TGCGCCAGCCACGAGGGGCCCTGGGGCAATCAGCCCCAGCATTTT
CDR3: CASHEGPWGNQPQHF

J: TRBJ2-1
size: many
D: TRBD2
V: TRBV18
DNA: TGTGCCAGCTCACCTCAGCGGGGGTTATACAATGAGCAGTTCTTC
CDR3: CASSPQRGLYNEQFF

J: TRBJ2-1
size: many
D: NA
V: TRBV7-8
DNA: TGTGCCAGCAGCTTACGCAGGATTATCGATGAGCAGTTCTTC
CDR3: CASSLRRIIDEQFF

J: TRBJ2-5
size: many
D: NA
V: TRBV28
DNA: TGTGCCAGCAGTTTGATGCCTACTCCCGAGACCCAGTACTTC
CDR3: CASSLMPTPETQYF

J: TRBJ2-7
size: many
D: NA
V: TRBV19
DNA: TGTGCCAGTAGTATAGATCCCCCTGGGACAACTAGTATCCACGAGCAGTACTTC
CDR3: CASSIDPPGTTSIHEQYF

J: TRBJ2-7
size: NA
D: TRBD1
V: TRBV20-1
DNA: TGCAGTGCTAGTCAACAGGGGGTTCGCGGCGAGCAGTACTTC
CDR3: CSASQQGVRGEQYF

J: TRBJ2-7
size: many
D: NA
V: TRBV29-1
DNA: TGCAGCGTCCTACAGGGTTTATTCTACGAGCAGTACTTC
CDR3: CSVLQGLFYEQYF

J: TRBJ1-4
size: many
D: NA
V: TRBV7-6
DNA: TGTGCCAGCAGCTTATTGGGGGCAACTAATGAAAAACTGTTTTTT
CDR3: CASSLLGATNEKLFF

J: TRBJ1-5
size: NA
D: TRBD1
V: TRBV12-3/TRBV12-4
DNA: TGTGCCAGCAGTTCTGGGGACAGGTTGGATCAGCCCCAGCATTTT
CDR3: CASSSGDRLDQPQHF

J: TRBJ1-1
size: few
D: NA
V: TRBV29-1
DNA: TGCAGCGCCTGGCAGAACACTGAAGCTTTCTTT
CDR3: CSAWQNTEAFF

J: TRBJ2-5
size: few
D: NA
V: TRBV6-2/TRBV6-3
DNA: TGTGCCAGCAGGGACCACCGGGACGACCAAGAGACCCAGTACTTC
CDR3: CASRDHRDDQETQYF

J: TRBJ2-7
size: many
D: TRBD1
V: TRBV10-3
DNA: TGTGCCATCAGCCACACCGGGACAGCGAAAGAGCAGTACTTC
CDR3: CAISHTGTAKEQYF

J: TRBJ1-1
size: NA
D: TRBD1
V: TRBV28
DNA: TGTGCCAGCATCAGGGGGACAAACACTGAAGCTTTCTTT
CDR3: CASIRGTNTEAFF

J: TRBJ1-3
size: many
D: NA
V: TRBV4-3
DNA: TGCGCCAGCAGCCAGGGTATACAGGGACACTCTGGAAACACCATATATTTT
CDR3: CASSQGIQGHSGNTIYF

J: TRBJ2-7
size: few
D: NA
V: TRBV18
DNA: TGTGCCAGCTCACCTTTGGACAGTTCCTACGAGCAGTACTTC
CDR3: CASSPLDSSYEQYF

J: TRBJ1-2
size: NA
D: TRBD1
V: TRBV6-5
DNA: TGTGCCAGCAGGCTGGGACAGGGGCCGCCTAACTATGGCTACACCTTC
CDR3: CASRLGQGPPNYGYTF

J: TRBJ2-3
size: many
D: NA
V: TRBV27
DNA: TGTGCCAGCAGGCTTTCAGGGACAGATACGCAGTATTTT
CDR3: CASRLSGTDTQYF

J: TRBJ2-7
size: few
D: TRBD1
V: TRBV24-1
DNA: TGTGCCACCAGTGGTGGACAGGGGAACTCCTACGAGCAGTACTTC
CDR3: CATSGGQGNSYEQYF

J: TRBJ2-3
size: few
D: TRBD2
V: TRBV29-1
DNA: TGCAGCGCACCGACTAGCGGGGGGGCTTGGGATACGCAGTATTTT
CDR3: CSAPTSGGAWDTQYF

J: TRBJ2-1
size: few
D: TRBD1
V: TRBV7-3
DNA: TGTGCCAGCAGCCTTTCGGGACAGAACAATGAGCAGTTCTTC
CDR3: CASSLSGQNNEQFF

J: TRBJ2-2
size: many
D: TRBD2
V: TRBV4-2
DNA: TGTGCCAGCAGTTCAGGACTAGCGGGGGGCCAGATAAACACCGGGGAGCTGTTTTTT
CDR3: CASSSGLAGGQINTGELFF

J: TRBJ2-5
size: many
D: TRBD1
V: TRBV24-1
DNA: TGTGCCACCAGTGATTCGACAGGGGAAGAGACCCAGTACTTC
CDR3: CATSDSTGEETQYF

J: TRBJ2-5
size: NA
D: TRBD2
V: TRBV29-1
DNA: TGCAGCGCTCTAGCGGGGATAGAGACCCAGTACTTC
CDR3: CSALAGIETQYF

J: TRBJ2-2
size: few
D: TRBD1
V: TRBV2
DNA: TGTGCCAGCCGACAGGGTCGCGCCGGGGAGCTGTTTTTT
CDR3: CASRQGRAGELFF

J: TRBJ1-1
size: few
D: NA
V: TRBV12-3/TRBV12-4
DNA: TGTGCCAGCACCTGGCGGGGGGGCATGAACACTGAAGCTTTCTTT
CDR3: CASTWRGGMNTEAFF

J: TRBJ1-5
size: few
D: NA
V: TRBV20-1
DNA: TGCAGTGCTAGACTGGCATTCAATCAGCCCCAGCATTTT
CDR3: CSARLAFNQPQHF

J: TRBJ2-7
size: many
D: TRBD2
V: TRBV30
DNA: TGTGCCTGGAGTGGGGGGGGTGACTCCTACGAGCAGTACTTC
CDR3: CAWSGGGDSYEQYF

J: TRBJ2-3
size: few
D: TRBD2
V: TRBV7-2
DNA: TGTGCCAGCAGAGCTTCCGTGGTAGCGGGGCAGTATTTT
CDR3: CASRASVVAGQYF

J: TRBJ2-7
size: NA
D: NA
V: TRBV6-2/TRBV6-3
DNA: TGTGCCAGCAGTTACCGGGACGAGGCCTACGAGCAGTACTTC
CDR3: CASSYRDEAYEQYF

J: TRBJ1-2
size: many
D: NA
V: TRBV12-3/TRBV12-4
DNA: TGTGCCAGCAGTTTGCGTCATCTTGTGGGCTACACCTTC
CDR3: CASSLRHLVGYTF

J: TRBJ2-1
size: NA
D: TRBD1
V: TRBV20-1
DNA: TGCAGTGCTAGTTACAGGGGACGGCACAATGAGCAGTTCTTC
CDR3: CSASYRGRHNEQFF

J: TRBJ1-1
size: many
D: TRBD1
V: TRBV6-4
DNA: TGTGCCAGCAGTGATACGGACAGGGCCACTGAAGCTTTCTTT
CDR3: CASSDTDRATEAFF

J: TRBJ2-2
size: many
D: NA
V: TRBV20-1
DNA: TGCAGTGCTAGGGTAGCCGCGGGGAGTGGAACCGGGGAGCTGTTTTTT
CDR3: CSARVAAGSGTGELFF

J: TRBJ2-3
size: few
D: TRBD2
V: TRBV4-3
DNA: TGCGCCAGCAGCTTTCGAATAGCGGGGGCTAGCACAGATACGCAGTATTTT
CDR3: CASSFRIAGASTDTQYF

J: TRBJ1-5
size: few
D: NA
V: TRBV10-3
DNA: TGTGCCATCAGTGAGTCGAATCAGCAGCCCCAGCATTTT
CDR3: CAISESNQQPQHF

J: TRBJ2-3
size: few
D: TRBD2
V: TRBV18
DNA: TGTGCCAGCTCACCACCGGGACTAGCGGGCACAGATACGCAGTATTTT
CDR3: CASSPPGLAGTDTQYF

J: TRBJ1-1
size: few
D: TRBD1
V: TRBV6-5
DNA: TGTGCCAGCAGTTACAACCAGGGGGCCCCTGAAGCTTTCTTT
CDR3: CASSYNQGAPEAFF

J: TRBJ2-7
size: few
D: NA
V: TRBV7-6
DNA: TGTGCCAGCAGCTCACAGGAGGGGACGGTTTCCTACGAGCAGTACTTC
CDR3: CASSSQEGTVSYEQYF

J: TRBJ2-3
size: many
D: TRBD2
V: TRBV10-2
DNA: TGCGCCAGCAGTGAGTGGCGGGGGGGCACAGATACGCAGTATTTT
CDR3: CASSEWRGGTDTQYF

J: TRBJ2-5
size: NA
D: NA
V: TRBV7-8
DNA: TGTGCCAGCAGCTTAGGATGGGGCCAAGAGACCCAGTACTTC
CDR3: CASSLGWGQETQYF

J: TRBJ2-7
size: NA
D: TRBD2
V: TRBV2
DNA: TGTGCCAGCAGTAAAGCGGGGACCTACGAGCAGTACTTC
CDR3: CASSKAGTYEQYF